The clone carrying this TCR beta chain appeared a few times. Its specificity is unknown. CD45RO/CCR7/CD25/CD127/CD95/CD27 staining was used to isolate CD4+ naive, central memory, regulatory and stem cell-like memory cells by sorting. The study reverse transcribed the entire isolated RNA, so it sequenced expressed TCRB transcripts. TCRdb's table, derived via immunoSEQ multiplex PCR, lists solely in-frame clones and lacks some. This table has roughly 160,000 clones, 6.5% to 10% appearing once. These data come from a study of beta chain features in type 1 diabetes. About the study: The study found patients and healthy donors alike in age, gender and cell yields.

Study-wide results and caveats: Naive, central memory and regulatory TCRB repertoires appeared more similar among patients than healthy donors. Type 1 diabetes patients had TCRB CDR3s that were shorter (moderately but significantly so) in all four CD4+ subsets.

The source of this sequence is a woman between 18 and 29 years old with type 1 diabetes. Material for sequencing was central memory CD4+ T cells from blood.

CDR3 sequence (DNA): TGTGCCACCAGCAGAGAGCGGGGCCGCTATGGCTACACCTTC. Its protein product is CATSRERGRYGYTF. The chain employs TRBV15 and TRBJ1-2; D is possibly TRBD1 (5 bases). The V end lost 0 bases, the J end lost 4 bases, and 9 bases lay between the germline ends. Germline loops: CDR1 LNHNV, CDR2 YYDKDF (reference sequence). This CDR3 is 14 amino acids long.